The TCR beta chain described here comes from a study of neurological immune-mediated disorders. This clonotype was observed many times. Each CDR3 protein gets one entry after TCRdb re-called the 5' RACE reads with MiXCR. There are roughly 60,000 distinct CDR3 sequences in the sample; approximately 10% occur only once, and 1.5% to 2% lies in the top ten. Looked up from germline, CDR1 is SGDLS and CDR2 is YYNGEE. J gave up 1 base and V 4 bases, and 1 base lay outside the gene matches. CDR3 length: 13 residues. The V call is TRBV9, the J call TRBJ1-1, with 7 bases fitting TRBD1. This TCR was sampled from a man in his fifties or sixties in good health. The specimen sequenced was PBMCs. The CDR3 region is CASSNRGNTEAFF. The CDR3 DNA follows: TGTGCCAGCAGCAACAGGGGGAACACTGAAGCTTTCTTT.